The 21 T cell receptor beta chains given below trace back to one sample, sequenced in a study of T cell responses to AZD1222 COVID-19 vaccine (dated by TCRdb to the early 2020s). The library was prepared using the immunoSEQ multiplex PCR assay. The table comes from immuneACCESS by way of TCRdb, which keeps in-frame sequences with V and J called. Part of the clones is missing from these tables; in studies checked, under half for an unresolved V gene and the rest for unknown reasons. This sample gives approximately 74,000 clones in total; 65% to 85% of them show up just once. The ten largest clonotypes hold 2.9% of the sample. The sample's time point label, decoded: baseline before first vaccination. The specimen comprised peripheral blood, sampled on day 0 of AZD1222 vaccination. These receptors were collected from an adult in good health.

V is TRBV10-1 and J is TRBJ2-2; D unclear. The germline V gene encodes CDR1 WNHNN and CDR2 SYGVQD (reference sequence). The V and J ends lost 0 bases and 2 bases respectively, with 16 bases between them. This CDR3 comprises 18 residues. The CDR3 DNA reads TGCGCCAGCAGTGAGTCGAGGTCAGCCCGCAACAACACCGGGGAGCTGTTTTTT. This encodes CASSESRSARNNTGELFF.

V is TRBV7-9 and J is TRBJ1-6; D call uncertain. The CDR3 consists of 13 residues. CDR1 SEHNR and CDR2 FQNEAQ come from the germline V gene (reference sequence). Deletions cut 4 bases from V and 7 bases from J, with 8 bases between. In DNA, the CDR3 is TGTGCCAGCAGCTCTCCTAGCAATTCACCCCTCCACTTT. Protein: CASSSPSNSPLHF.

There are a few counts of this clone. The chain has TRBV11-3 and TRBJ2-7; the match to TRBD1 covers 10 bases. This CDR3 is built from 15 residues. The J segment lost 6 bases and the V segment lost 1 base, leaving 6 bases of the junction unmatched. CDR1 and CDR2 from the germline V gene are SGHNT and YENEEA. The CDR3, as DNA: TGTGCCAGCAGCTTAGGGGGACAGGGGAAAAGCGAGCAGTACTTC. This sequence encodes CASSLGGQGKSEQYF.

This chain connects TRBV29-1 to TRBJ1-4; 11 nucleotides agree with TRBD1. Per germline, CDR1 SQVTM and CDR2 ANQGSEA. The J segment lost 3 bases and the V segment lost 6 bases, leaving 3 bases of the junction unmatched. This CDR3 has 14 residues. The CDR3 loop reads CSVGTGGPNEKLFF. In DNA form, the CDR3 reads TGCAGCGTAGGGACAGGGGGGCCTAATGAAAAACTGTTTTTT.

This clone appeared once. CDR3 region: CASSQDISRAGAGAFF. The CDR3 DNA sequence: TGCGCCAGCAGCCAAGATATTTCGAGGGCAGGGGCCGGGGCTTTCTTT. The rearrangement joins TRBV4-1 to TRBJ1-1; a possible D gene is TRBD1 (6 bases). The CDR3 has 16 residues. Germline CDR1 MGHRA, CDR2 YSYEKL. The V gene lost 0 bases and the J gene lost 11 bases, with 22 bases spanning the gap.

This chain connects TRBV11-2 to TRBJ1-3; D ambiguous. The CDR3 has 14 residues. CDR1 is SGHAT, CDR2 FQNNGV, per germline. Trimming took off 4 bases at V and 1 base at J, with 8 bases between the two ends. The CDR3 DNA sequence: TGTGCCAGCAGCTCGAGGAGTTCTGGAAACACCATATATTTT. Amino acids: CASSSRSSGNTIYF.

The chain links TRBV30 to TRBJ1-1, with D possibly TRBD1 on 6 matching bases. The germline CDR1 and CDR2 sequences are GTSNPN and SVGIG (reference sequence). This CDR3 has 15 amino acids. V shed 5 bases and J shed 3 bases, with 19 bases lying between them. The CDR3 DNA follows: TGTGCCTGGGGGGGTACAGGGACGTCGGACACTGAAGCTTTCTTT. Translation: CAWGGTGTSDTEAFF.

V and J are TRBV9 and TRBJ2-7; D tentatively fits TRBD1 or TRBD2 (5 bases each). Germline loops: CDR1 SGDLS, CDR2 YYNGEE. The CDR3 runs 14 residues. The germline V and J ends were trimmed by 0 bases and 3 bases, with 10 bases remaining between them. CDR3 residues: CASSVEVGDYEQYF. As DNA, the CDR3 is TGTGCCAGCAGCGTAGAGGTGGGGGACTACGAGCAGTACTTC.

This clone was seen more than once but under ten times. The CDR3 sequence is CASRRGLNTGELFF. Written as DNA, the CDR3 is TGTGCCAGCAGGAGGGGGCTCAACACCGGGGAGCTGTTTTTT. This rearrangement joins TRBV9 to TRBJ2-2; 7 bases match TRBD1. J gave up 2 bases and V 5 bases, and 3 bases lay outside the gene matches. This CDR3 is built from 14 residues. The germline CDR1 and CDR2 sequences are SGDLS and YYNGEE.

This sequence joins TRBV10-2 and TRBJ2-3; D possibly corresponds to TRBD2 (5 bases). There are 15 residues in the CDR3. Trimming removed 6 bases from V and 3 bases from J, with 16 bases in between. Germline values: CDR1 WSHSY, CDR2 SAAADI. The CDR3 reads CASRKYDPGTDTQYF. CDR3 DNA sequence: TGCGCCAGCAGAAAGTACGATCCGGGGACAGATACGCAGTATTTT.

The V gene is TRBV14, the J gene TRBJ1-1, with D perhaps TRBD1 (6 bases). V was shortened by 0 bases and J by 2 bases, with 16 bases between the two germline ends. The CDR3 is 17 amino acids. Germline loops: CDR1 SGHDN, CDR2 FVKESK. The CDR3 DNA reads as TGTGCCAGCAGCCAAGATCTGGGACACACCCTAAACACTGAAGCTTTCTTT. It codes for CASSQDLGHTLNTEAFF. The full variable domain, rest sourced from reference TRBV14 and TRBJ1-1, is EAGVTQFPSHSVIEKGQTVTLRCDPISGHDNLYWYRRVMGKEIKFLLHFVKESKQDESGMPNNRFLAERTGGTYSTLKVQPAELEDSGVYFCASSQDLGHTLNTEAFFGQGTRLTVV.

As to this clone: Its ends do not fully match the called genes, so a read error is possible. The gene calls are TRBV3-1 (or the pseudogene TRBV3-2) and TRBJ1-6, with no clear D. The CDR3 has 13 amino acids. Germline CDR1 LGHDT, CDR2 YNNKEL (reference sequence). The CDR3 DNA reads TGTGCCAGCAGCCAAGGAAAAGCAGACCCGCCCCGCTTT. It codes for CASSQGKADPPRF.

The gene calls are TRBV7-9 and TRBJ1-2; possibly TRBD1 for D (5 bases). CDR1 is SEHNR and CDR2 is FQNEAQ in the germline V gene (reference sequence). The CDR3 is 14 residues long. V dropped 7 bases and J dropped 7 bases, with 19 bases sitting between them. Here the CDR3 DNA reads TGTGCCAGCACCCATCGCGGCTCAGGGACTGGCTACACCTTC. Its protein product is CASTHRGSGTGYTF.

The gene calls are TRBV2 and TRBJ1-1; 8 nucleotides line up with TRBD1. Germline CDR1 and CDR2: SNHLY and FYNNEI. V lost 1 base, J lost 14 bases, and 12 bases stayed unmatched. CDR3 length: 14 residues. The CDR3 here is CASSEGGQARVRFF. The CDR3 coding sequence is TGTGCCAGCAGTGAAGGGGGACAGGCACGTGTGCGGTTCTTT.

The chain is built from TRBV27 and TRBJ2-3; 11 bases match TRBD1. Germline V gene sequence: CDR1 MNHEY, CDR2 SMNVEV (reference sequence). The CDR3 has 16 residues. The ends lost 4 bases at V and 4 bases at J; junction bases unmatched: 7. The CDR3: CASSSMRDRGSDTQYF. CDR3 DNA: TGTGCCAGCAGTTCCATGCGGGACAGGGGGTCAGATACGCAGTATTTT.

With regard to this clone: The same CDR3 can be traced to other DNA sequences in this sample. V gene TRBV19 combines with J gene TRBJ1-2, with unresolved D. V lost 5 bases and J lost 2, with 12 bases in between. The germline V gene encodes CDR1 LNHDA and CDR2 SQIVND (reference sequence). The length of the CDR3 is 14 residues. The CDR3 spells CASSLPGINYGYTF. The CDR3 DNA is TGTGCCAGTAGTCTCCCGGGTATCAACTATGGCTACACCTTC. Based on the CDR3 plus reference TRBV19 and TRBJ1-2, the full variable domain is DGGITQSPKYLFRKEGQNVTLSCEQNLNHDAMYWYRQDPGQGLRLIYYSQIVNDFQKGDIAEGYSVSREKKESFPLTVTSAQKNPTAFYLCASSLPGINYGYTFGSGTRLTVV.

In its sample, this clone was seen once. V is TRBV10-1 and J is TRBJ1-1; D possibly corresponds to TRBD1 (5 bases). This CDR3 is built from 14 residues. Germline V lookup: CDR1 WNHNN, CDR2 SYGVQD (reference sequence). The V end was cut by 2 bases, the J end by 0 bases, with 7 bases between. Here the CDR3 DNA reads TGCGCCAGCAGTGAGAAGGGGCTGAACACTGAAGCTTTCTTT. Protein sequence: CASSEKGLNTEAFF.

J is TRBJ2-5 and V is TRBV19; the D gene is possibly TRBD2 (5 bases). The CDR3 extends over 13 amino acids. Trimming cost V 3 bases and J 4 bases, with 9 bases left between them. Germline V gene lookup returns CDR1 LNHDA and CDR2 SQIVND (reference sequence). This CDR3 reads CASSILEGETQYF. For the CDR3, the DNA is TGTGCCAGTAGTATTCTAGAGGGAGAGACCCAGTACTTC.

The chain joins TRBV6-2 or TRBV6-3 to TRBJ2-7, with 8 bases lining up with TRBD1. Trimming took 6 bases from V and 2 from J; bases not matched to a gene: 12. The CDR3 extends over 16 amino acids. Per germline, CDR1 MNHEY and CDR2 SVGEGT. In DNA, the CDR3 is TGTGCCAGCAGCCTATCCCCGGGACAGGCCGCCTACGAGCAGTACTTC. It specifies CASSLSPGQAAYEQYF.

This clone was detected a few times. This rearrangement joins TRBV27 to TRBJ2-2, with TRBD2 matching 8 bases. The V and J ends lost 6 bases and 7 bases, in that order; junction bases with no gene match: 4. Germline V gives CDR1 MNHEY, CDR2 SMNVEV (reference sequence). This CDR3 region has 13 residues. The CDR3 is CASSGRAYGELFF. The CDR3 DNA reads TGTGCCAGCAGCGGGAGGGCCTACGGGGAGCTGTTTTTT.

This chain links TRBV7-9 with TRBJ1-6, with no clear D. The germline CDR1 and CDR2 sequences are SEHNR and FQNEAQ (reference sequence). Trimming cost V 4 bases and J 9 bases, with 13 bases left between them. The CDR3 spans 14 residues. DNA for the CDR3: TGTGCCAGCAGCTCCGGCAATGCCCGTTCACCCCTCCACTTT. Translated: CASSSGNARSPLHF.